This passage covers 8 T cell receptor beta chains from one sample sequenced in a study of radiation and T cells in renal cell carcinoma. The treatment here: 15 Gy SBRT to primary tumor, nephrectomy 4 weeks later. Repertoires were generated with immunoSEQ multiplex PCR, while TCRdb's copy carries only in-frame clones and drops some. The table has approximately 20,000 clones, 50% to 65% seen once; the top ten hold about an eighth. Source: tumor tissue, taken from a patient whose treatment included radiotherapy and nephrectomy. The source is a woman in her 70s with renal cell carcinoma.

J is TRBJ1-1 and V is TRBV5-6; unclear D gene. The CDR3 loop spans 12 amino acids. Germline V gene lookup returns CDR1 SGHDT and CDR2 YYEEEE. With 1 base removed from V and 0 bases from J, the gap between germline ends came to 1 base. The CDR3 nucleotides read TGTGCCAGCAGCTTGATGAACACTGAAGCTTTCTTT. This sequence encodes CASSLMNTEAFF. The full variable domain, its missing parts supplied by reference TRBV5-6 and TRBJ1-1, is DAGVTQSPTHLIKTRGQQVTLRCSPKSGHDTVSWYQQALGQGPQFIFQYYEEEERQRGNFPDRFSGHQFPNYSSELNVNALLLGDSALYLCASSLMNTEAFFGQGTRLTVV.

The chain joins TRBV6-5 to TRBJ2-1, with TRBD1 matching 12 bases. CDR1 and CDR2 from the germline V gene are MNHEY and SVGAGI. The CDR3 extends over 14 amino acids. V trimming: 4 bases; J trimming: 12 bases; junction bases outside the gene matches: 7. The DNA of the CDR3 is TGTGCCAGCAGTTCGGGACAGGGGGCGCAAGGGCAGTTCTTC. Translated: CASSSGQGAQGQFF.

The chain employs TRBV28 and TRBJ2-3; a possible D gene is TRBD2 (5 bases). This CDR3 contains 13 residues. The V gene's germline CDR1 is MDHEN and CDR2 SYDVKM. V gave up 8 bases and J gave up 2 bases, with 11 bases separating them. In DNA, the CDR3 is TGTGCCAGCGGACTGGACGACACAGATACGCAGTATTTT. It yields the protein CASGLDDTDTQYF.

The gene calls are TRBV7-8 and TRBJ2-2, with 8 positions matching TRBD2. From germline, CDR1 is SGHVS and CDR2 FQNEAQ. CDR3 length: 16 residues. J gave up 6 bases and V 4 bases, and 10 bases lay outside the gene matches. CDR3 amino acids: CASSSGEGLVPGELFF. CDR3 DNA: TGTGCCAGCAGCTCCGGGGAGGGACTAGTACCCGGGGAGCTGTTTTTT.

As to this clone: One end of the junction varies from germline; a read error may be responsible. The rearrangement links TRBV27 to TRBJ2-3; no clear D gene. This CDR3 has 12 amino acids. The germline V gene encodes CDR1 MNHEY and CDR2 SMNVEV (reference sequence). The CDR3 DNA reads TGCGTCAGCAGGAGACGCACAGATACGCAGTATTTT. Residues: CVSRRRTDTQYF.

This rearrangement joins TRBV28 to TRBJ1-4; D unresolved. The CDR3 sequence is 14 residues long. Germline V gene sequence: CDR1 MDHEN, CDR2 SYDVKM. Trimming pared 5 bases from V and 7 bases from J, leaving 14 bases between. The CDR3 reads CASSNTLRSEKLFF. The CDR3 DNA follows: TGTGCCAGCAGTAACACGCTACGTAGTGAAAAACTGTTTTTT.

In its sample, this clone is medium-sized. J is TRBJ1-1 and V is TRBV6-4; 8 nucleotides line up with TRBD1. After removal of 0 bases from V and 4 bases from J, the junction contained 4 bases not matched to a gene. The CDR3 sequence is 15 residues long. CDR1 and CDR2 (germline): MRHNA, SNTAGT. Here the CDR3 reads CASSDSTGGVTEAFF. The CDR3 nucleotides are TGTGCCAGCAGTGACTCAACAGGGGGAGTCACTGAAGCTTTCTTT.

V and J are TRBV19 and TRBJ2-1, with D possibly matching TRBD2 (6 bases). With 4 bases removed from V and 0 bases from J, the gap between germline ends came to 10 bases. CDR1 is LNHDA, CDR2 SQIVND, per germline (reference sequence). There are 15 residues in the CDR3. CDR3 nucleotide sequence: TGTGCCAGTAGTAGGGACGGGAGCTCCTACAATGAGCAGTTCTTC. Translating gives CASSRDGSSYNEQFF. Supplemented by reference TRBV19 and TRBJ2-1, the full variable domain reads DGGITQSPKYLFRKEGQNVTLSCEQNLNHDAMYWYRQDPGQGLRLIYYSQIVNDFQKGDIAEGYSVSREKKESFPLTVTSAQKNPTAFYLCASSRDGSSYNEQFFGPGTRLTVL.